This is a list of T cell receptor beta chains from one sample in a study of naive and memory T cell subsets. TCRdb re-derived calls from the UMI-ligation and nested PCR reads in MiXCR, one entry per CDR3 protein. The data show approximately 89,000 distinct CDR3 sequences, approximately 6.5% seen once. Source material: central memory CD4+ T cells from blood. These receptors were collected from a human donor in good health. The CDR3 runs from the conserved cysteine through the conserved F or W. Fields, in order: clone size, J gene, V gene, CDR3 length, D gene, CDR3 protein, CDR3 DNA. The D gene is left open where the match is weak. Expanded clones are given a class, and other clones once, few, many or no size at all.

clone_size: once; j_call: TRBJ2-5; v_call: TRBV7-3; cdr3_length: 17; d_call: TRBD2; cdr3_aa: CASSLGTSGGVQETQYF; cdr3_nt: TGTGCCAGCAGCCTTGGGACTAGCGGGGGAGTACAAGAGACCCAGTACTTC
clone_size: many; j_call: TRBJ1-1; v_call: TRBV29-1; cdr3_length: 12; d_call: .; cdr3_aa: CSVGSGNTEAFF; cdr3_nt: TGCAGCGTAGGGTCGGGGAACACTGAAGCTTTCTTT
clone_size: few; j_call: TRBJ2-2; v_call: TRBV9; cdr3_length: 15; d_call: TRBD1; cdr3_aa: CASSVEGQATGELFF; cdr3_nt: TGTGCCAGCAGCGTAGAGGGACAGGCTACCGGGGAGCTGTTTTTT
clone_size: .; j_call: TRBJ2-3; v_call: TRBV18; cdr3_length: 16; d_call: TRBD1; cdr3_aa: CASSSQATGSGDTQYF; cdr3_nt: TGTGCCAGCTCATCCCAAGCGACAGGGTCCGGTGATACGCAGTATTTT
clone_size: many; j_call: TRBJ1-2; v_call: TRBV3-1; cdr3_length: 12; d_call: .; cdr3_aa: CASGGTSYGYTF; cdr3_nt: TGTGCCAGCGGAGGTACCAGCTATGGCTACACCTTC
clone_size: few; j_call: TRBJ2-1; v_call: TRBV9; cdr3_length: 18; d_call: .; cdr3_aa: CASSVYQGSGSSYNEQFF; cdr3_nt: TGTGCCAGCAGCGTATATCAGGGGAGCGGAAGCTCCTACAATGAGCAGTTCTTC
clone_size: few; j_call: TRBJ1-2; v_call: TRBV18; cdr3_length: 14; d_call: .; cdr3_aa: CASSPGTGINGYTF; cdr3_nt: TGTGCCAGCTCACCAGGAACAGGGATTAATGGCTACACCTTC
clone_size: many; j_call: TRBJ1-3; v_call: TRBV28; cdr3_length: 13; d_call: .; cdr3_aa: CASADSSGNTIYF; cdr3_nt: TGTGCCAGCGCCGATAGCTCTGGAAACACCATATATTTT
clone_size: few; j_call: TRBJ2-5; v_call: TRBV25-1; cdr3_length: 12; d_call: .; cdr3_aa: CASSVGGETQYF; cdr3_nt: TGTGCCAGCAGTGTGGGGGGAGAGACCCAGTACTTC
clone_size: few; j_call: TRBJ1-5; v_call: TRBV15; cdr3_length: 13; d_call: .; cdr3_aa: CATREQGNQPQHF; cdr3_nt: TGTGCCACCAGAGAACAGGGCAATCAGCCCCAGCATTTT
clone_size: few; j_call: TRBJ2-2; v_call: TRBV30; cdr3_length: 16; d_call: TRBD2; cdr3_aa: CAWSRLAGANTGELFF; cdr3_nt: TGTGCCTGGAGTCGACTAGCGGGAGCGAACACCGGGGAGCTGTTTTTT
clone_size: few; j_call: TRBJ2-7; v_call: TRBV23-1; cdr3_length: 10; d_call: .; cdr3_aa: CARVSGEQYF; cdr3_nt: TGCGCCAGGGTTTCGGGGGAGCAGTACTTC
clone_size: many; j_call: TRBJ2-5; v_call: TRBV7-6; cdr3_length: 16; d_call: TRBD1; cdr3_aa: CASSSTRGTAQETQYF; cdr3_nt: TGTGCCAGCAGCTCTACAAGAGGGACAGCTCAAGAGACCCAGTACTTC
clone_size: many; j_call: TRBJ2-7; v_call: TRBV5-1; cdr3_length: 15; d_call: .; cdr3_aa: CASSLGPGENYEQYF; cdr3_nt: TGCGCCAGCAGCTTGGGTCCAGGGGAGAACTACGAGCAGTACTTC
clone_size: .; j_call: TRBJ1-1; v_call: TRBV6-2/TRBV6-3; cdr3_length: 14; d_call: .; cdr3_aa: CASRVGAGDTEAFF; cdr3_nt: TGTGCCAGCAGAGTCGGGGCGGGTGACACTGAAGCTTTCTTT
clone_size: many; j_call: TRBJ1-5; v_call: TRBV7-2; cdr3_length: 14; d_call: TRBD1; cdr3_aa: CASRGQGAEQPQHF; cdr3_nt: TGTGCCAGCAGGGGACAGGGGGCAGAGCAGCCCCAGCATTTT
clone_size: few; j_call: TRBJ2-5; v_call: TRBV18; cdr3_length: 16; d_call: .; cdr3_aa: CASSPSGADRGETQYF; cdr3_nt: TGTGCCAGCTCACCCTCGGGGGCCGATCGGGGGGAGACCCAGTACTTC
clone_size: many; j_call: TRBJ2-2; v_call: TRBV7-2; cdr3_length: 14; d_call: .; cdr3_aa: CASSRMPLTGELFF; cdr3_nt: TGTGCCAGCAGCCGCATGCCATTAACCGGGGAGCTGTTTTTT
clone_size: few; j_call: TRBJ1-2; v_call: TRBV4-1; cdr3_length: 15; d_call: TRBD1; cdr3_aa: CASSQATGTGYGYTF; cdr3_nt: TGCGCCAGCAGCCAAGCGACCGGGACAGGGTACGGCTACACCTTC
clone_size: .; j_call: TRBJ2-3; v_call: TRBV7-3; cdr3_length: 13; d_call: .; cdr3_aa: CASSLDVTDTQYF; cdr3_nt: TGTGCCAGCAGCTTAGACGTCACAGATACGCAGTATTTT
clone_size: .; j_call: TRBJ2-7; v_call: TRBV30; cdr3_length: 13; d_call: .; cdr3_aa: CAWSVTGVGEQYF; cdr3_nt: TGTGCCTGGAGTGTAACTGGGGTGGGCGAGCAGTACTTC
clone_size: few; j_call: TRBJ2-1; v_call: TRBV11-3; cdr3_length: 12; d_call: .; cdr3_aa: CASSLTGLEQFF; cdr3_nt: TGTGCCAGCAGCTTAACGGGGCTTGAGCAGTTCTTC
clone_size: few; j_call: TRBJ1-5; v_call: TRBV7-2; cdr3_length: 16; d_call: TRBD1; cdr3_aa: CASSSQGVGGNQPQHF; cdr3_nt: TGTGCCAGCAGTTCACAGGGGGTAGGAGGCAATCAGCCCCAGCATTTT
clone_size: few; j_call: TRBJ1-3; v_call: TRBV29-1; cdr3_length: 15; d_call: .; cdr3_aa: CSEGRRMVSGNTIYF; cdr3_nt: TGCAGCGAAGGGAGGAGGATGGTCTCTGGAAACACCATATATTTT
clone_size: few; j_call: TRBJ2-1; v_call: TRBV25-1; cdr3_length: 15; d_call: TRBD1; cdr3_aa: CASRGAGGSYNEQFF; cdr3_nt: TGTGCCAGCAGAGGGGCAGGGGGCTCCTACAATGAGCAGTTCTTC
clone_size: .; j_call: TRBJ2-1; v_call: TRBV5-1; cdr3_length: 15; d_call: TRBD2; cdr3_aa: CASSPLAGTFLEQFF; cdr3_nt: TGCGCCAGCAGCCCGCTAGCGGGAACATTTCTCGAGCAGTTCTTC
clone_size: .; j_call: TRBJ2-3; v_call: TRBV20-1; cdr3_length: 16; d_call: TRBD2; cdr3_aa: CSAGQRASGYTDTQYF; cdr3_nt: TGCAGTGCTGGCCAGCGAGCTAGCGGGTACACAGATACGCAGTATTTT
clone_size: .; j_call: TRBJ2-3; v_call: TRBV6-5; cdr3_length: 13; d_call: .; cdr3_aa: CASRRTLSDTQYF; cdr3_nt: TGTGCCAGCAGGAGGACACTTTCAGATACGCAGTATTTT
clone_size: few; j_call: TRBJ2-7; v_call: TRBV7-9; cdr3_length: 14; d_call: .; cdr3_aa: CASSFLGSSYEQYF; cdr3_nt: TGTGCCAGCAGCTTCCTTGGGAGCTCCTACGAGCAGTACTTC
clone_size: few; j_call: TRBJ1-4; v_call: TRBV19; cdr3_length: 14; d_call: .; cdr3_aa: CASSIRGFGEKLFF; cdr3_nt: TGTGCCAGTAGTATTCGCGGGTTTGGTGAAAAACTGTTTTTT
clone_size: many; j_call: TRBJ1-1; v_call: TRBV2; cdr3_length: 11; d_call: .; cdr3_aa: CASRETVEAFF; cdr3_nt: TGTGCCAGCAGGGAGACAGTAGAAGCTTTCTTT
clone_size: many; j_call: TRBJ2-7; v_call: TRBV11-2; cdr3_length: 16; d_call: TRBD2; cdr3_aa: CASTSLGTSGYYEQYF; cdr3_nt: TGTGCCAGCACCTCCCTCGGGACTAGCGGTTACTACGAGCAGTACTTC
clone_size: many; j_call: TRBJ1-5; v_call: TRBV11-2; cdr3_length: 15; d_call: .; cdr3_aa: CASSLGLRGNQPQHF; cdr3_nt: TGTGCCAGCAGCTTAGGACTGAGGGGCAATCAGCCCCAGCATTTT
clone_size: many; j_call: TRBJ2-4; v_call: TRBV20-1; cdr3_length: 13; d_call: TRBD1; cdr3_aa: CSASKGAADIQYF; cdr3_nt: TGCAGTGCCTCAAAGGGGGCGGCGGACATTCAGTACTTC
clone_size: few; j_call: TRBJ1-5; v_call: TRBV19; cdr3_length: 14; d_call: TRBD1; cdr3_aa: CATRDSWGNQPQHF; cdr3_nt: TGTGCCACCAGGGACAGTTGGGGGAATCAGCCCCAGCATTTT
clone_size: few; j_call: TRBJ2-5; v_call: TRBV20-1; cdr3_length: 15; d_call: .; cdr3_aa: CSARDFSGYQETQYF; cdr3_nt: TGCAGTGCTAGAGATTTCTCGGGTTACCAAGAGACCCAGTACTTC
clone_size: many; j_call: TRBJ2-5; v_call: TRBV20-1; cdr3_length: 14; d_call: .; cdr3_aa: CSANGGGIRETQYF; cdr3_nt: TGCAGTGCGAATGGGGGCGGGATTCGTGAGACCCAGTACTTC
clone_size: .; j_call: TRBJ2-1; v_call: TRBV20-1; cdr3_length: 12; d_call: .; cdr3_aa: CSARLDVGEQFF; cdr3_nt: TGCAGTGCTAGATTGGATGTGGGGGAGCAGTTCTTC
clone_size: many; j_call: TRBJ1-5; v_call: TRBV11-2; cdr3_length: 12; d_call: .; cdr3_aa: CASSLEGQPQHF; cdr3_nt: TGTGCCAGCAGCTTAGAAGGTCAGCCCCAGCATTTT
clone_size: many; j_call: TRBJ2-1; v_call: TRBV7-2; cdr3_length: 15; d_call: TRBD2; cdr3_aa: CASSFSGSGYNEQFF; cdr3_nt: TGTGCCAGCAGCTTTAGCGGGAGTGGCTACAATGAGCAGTTCTTC
clone_size: few; j_call: TRBJ2-1; v_call: TRBV12-3/TRBV12-4; cdr3_length: 16; d_call: TRBD2; cdr3_aa: CASRRTSGGIYNEQFF; cdr3_nt: TGTGCCAGCAGAAGGACTAGCGGGGGGATTTACAATGAGCAGTTCTTC
clone_size: few; j_call: TRBJ1-3; v_call: TRBV3-1; cdr3_length: 14; d_call: TRBD1; cdr3_aa: CASSQQGGRNTIYF; cdr3_nt: TGTGCCAGCAGCCAACAGGGGGGCAGAAACACCATATATTTT
clone_size: .; j_call: TRBJ2-3; v_call: TRBV7-8; cdr3_length: 16; d_call: .; cdr3_aa: CASNPNGQGGTDTQYF; cdr3_nt: TGTGCCAGCAACCCCAACGGGCAGGGCGGTACAGATACGCAGTATTTT
clone_size: few; j_call: TRBJ2-2; v_call: TRBV7-2; cdr3_length: 15; d_call: .; cdr3_aa: CASSLDPHRTGELFF; cdr3_nt: TGTGCCAGCAGCTTAGATCCCCATAGAACCGGGGAGCTGTTTTTT
clone_size: few; j_call: TRBJ2-2; v_call: TRBV19; cdr3_length: 17; d_call: TRBD2; cdr3_aa: CASSLWTSGILGGELFF; cdr3_nt: TGTGCCAGTAGTCTCTGGACTAGCGGGATCCTTGGCGGGGAGCTGTTTTTT